The rows below give T cell receptor beta chains drawn from one sample of a study of blood T cells in healthy people across ages. One entry per CDR3 protein results from TCRdb running MiXCR on the 5' RACE reads. The sample shows over a million distinct CDR3 sequences, roughly 45% of them seen only once. Sequencing was done on a sample of blood. The receptor source for this set is a woman between 55 and 75 years old in good health. Both conserved end residues are part of each CDR3.

v_gene | CDR3aa
TRBV7-9 | CASSARGAGELFF
TRBV4-1 | CASSQEGGVEAFF
TRBV7-9 | CASSRTSGYTF
TRBV5-6 | CASSFFTIKETQYF
TRBV27 | CASSLLPGQGTFAEQYF
TRBV7-3 | CASSLFGGRNSPLHF
TRBV12-3/TRBV12-4 | CASSLATGQETQYF
TRBV2 | CASSVNGAQETQYF
TRBV9 | CASTPDSLGYERYF
TRBV28 | CASSLAGERNEQYF
TRBV6-6 | CASSYSGGQEQYF